The next 24 T cell receptor beta chains were all read from a single sample in a study of T cells in Graves' hyperthyroidism and ophthalmopathy. Authors of the study amplified TCR beta CDR3 regions from RNA transcripts. A set of HTBI primers served as the primers for a first-round RT-PCR of the TCR CDR3. TCRdb re-called the multiplex PCR reads through MiXCR, storing one row per CDR3 protein. The sample lists about 320,000 distinct CDR3 sequences, roughly 17% occurring once. The sample comprised blood. The receptor set was obtained from a man aged 25-45 years with Graves' hyperthyroidism.

The chain has TRBV6-1 and TRBJ2-3; D remains ambiguous. Germline CDR1 MNHNS, CDR2 SASEGT. Trimming cost V 4 bases and J 2 bases, with 13 bases left between them. The length of the CDR3 is 15 residues. This CDR3 reads CASSARGVNTDTQYF. The DNA of the CDR3 is TGTGCCAGCAGTGCCCGCGGAGTAAACACAGATACGCAGTATTTT.

This clonotype turned up a few times. DNA for the CDR3: TGCAGTGCTAGGTTAATTGGCGAGCGGGACGAGCAGTACTTC. Translated: CSARLIGERDEQYF. This chain connects TRBV20-1 to TRBJ2-7, with D maybe TRBD2 (6 bases). There are 14 residues in the CDR3. Germline-derived CDR1 and CDR2 are DFQATT and SNEGSKA (reference sequence). Trimming took off 3 bases at V and 5 bases at J, with 17 bases between the two ends.

This clonotype was seen repeatedly, ten times or more. The V call is TRBV2, the J call TRBJ2-1; D is possibly TRBD1 (5 bases). Germline V lookup: CDR1 SNHLY, CDR2 FYNNEI. The CDR3 has 15 amino acids. V was shortened by 2 bases and J by 13 bases, with 21 bases between the two germline ends. CDR3 nucleotide sequence: TGTGCCAGCAGTGAAACTCAGGGTGAAGCGAGAACCCAGTTCTTC. Its translation: CASSETQGEARTQFF.

This clonotype appeared many times. The gene calls are TRBV30 and TRBJ1-2; D is uncertain. The CDR3 extends over 12 amino acids. Germline loops: CDR1 GTSNPN, CDR2 SVGIG (reference sequence). V was shortened by 1 base and J by 4 bases, with 7 bases between the two germline ends. CDR3 coding DNA: TGTGCCTGGAGTGAACAGTTCTATGGCTACACCTTC. It codes for CAWSEQFYGYTF.

The gene calls are TRBV13 and TRBJ2-7; the D call may be TRBD1 or TRBD2 (5 bases each). Germline loops: CDR1 PRHDT, CDR2 FYEKMQ (reference sequence). The CDR3 has 15 amino acids. The V gene lost 1 base and the J gene lost 6 bases, with 16 bases spanning the gap. CDR3 nucleotide sequence: TGTGCCAGCAGCTTAGCATGGGAGCAGGGAAGCGAGCAGTACTTC. Protein sequence: CASSLAWEQGSEQYF.

This clonotype occurred a few times. The chain combines TRBV28 with TRBJ2-1, with a tentative D call TRBD2 (6 bases). This CDR3 has 16 amino acids. The germline V gene has CDR1 MDHEN and CDR2 SYDVKM. The ends were cut back, 2 bases at V and 10 bases at J, with 21 bases in the middle. The DNA for the CDR3 is TGTGCCAGCAGTTTAAGCGCAGGAGCCGGGAGAGGGGAGCAGTTCTTC. Its translation: CASSLSAGAGRGEQFF.

This rearrangement joins TRBV4-1 to TRBJ2-7; 11 nucleotides match TRBD2. The V segment lost 2 bases and the J segment 2 bases; nucleotides outside the gene matches: 11. This CDR3 spans 18 amino acids. Per germline, CDR1 MGHRA and CDR2 YSYEKL. The CDR3 nucleotides read TGCGCCAGCAGCCAATTCCCGGGACTAGCGGAAAACCCCTACGAGCAGTACTTC. Translation gives CASSQFPGLAENPYEQYF.

This clonotype was observed a handful of times. This rearrangement joins TRBV6-1 to TRBJ2-7; 10 nucleotides agree with TRBD1. The CDR3 has 14 amino acids. The V segment lost 6 bases and the J segment 7 bases; nucleotides outside the gene matches: 9. Germline V gives CDR1 MNHNS, CDR2 SASEGT. CDR3 coding DNA: TGTGCCAGCAGGTTGGACAGGGGGTCCCCTGAGCAGTACTTC. This translates into CASRLDRGSPEQYF.

V gene TRBV7-9 combines with J gene TRBJ2-5, with 7 bases identical to TRBD1. The CDR3 is 16 amino acids. The J segment lost 3 bases and the V segment lost 2 bases, leaving 9 bases of the junction unmatched. Germline V gene data show CDR1 as SEHNR and CDR2 as FQNEAQ (reference sequence). The CDR3 DNA reads as TGTGCCAGCAGCTTAAAGTGGTCAGGGGGTAAAGAGACCCAGTACTTC. This codes for CASSLKWSGGKETQYF.

In its sample, this clonotype was seen many times. This chain links TRBV11-2 with TRBJ2-3, with D perhaps matching TRBD2 (6 bases). V lost 4 bases and J lost 0, with 11 bases in between. The CDR3 is 15 amino acids. CDR1 is SGHAT, CDR2 FQNNGV, per germline. The CDR3 here is CASSSTRDSTDTQYF. CDR3 in DNA: TGTGCCAGCAGCTCGACTAGGGATAGCACAGATACGCAGTATTTT. Full variable domain (outside the CDR3, taken from reference TRBV11-2 and TRBJ2-3): EAGVAQSPRYKIIEKRQSVAFWCNPISGHATLYWYQQILGQGPKLLIQFQNNGVVDDSQLPKDRFSAERLKGVDSTLKIQPAKLEDSAVYLCASSSTRDSTDTQYFGPGTRLTVL.

There are a few counts of this clonotype. The chain employs TRBV6-1 and TRBJ1-5; 9 bases are shared with TRBD1. The V gene's germline CDR1 is MNHNS and CDR2 SASEGT. J gave up 6 bases and V 2 bases, and 5 bases lay outside the gene matches. This CDR3 comprises 15 residues. This chain's CDR3 is CASSETGQGGQPQHF. In DNA form, the CDR3 reads TGTGCCAGCAGTGAAACGGGACAGGGCGGTCAGCCCCAGCATTTT.

The chain is built from TRBV3-1 and TRBJ2-7; 8 positions match TRBD1. Unmatched junction bases numbered 3, after V lost 4 bases and J lost 4 bases. Germline CDR1 reads LGHDT; CDR2 reads YNNKEL (reference sequence). CDR3 length: 13 amino acids. DNA for the CDR3: TGTGCCAGCAGCCCGGGACAGGTTTACGAGCAGTACTTC. Translating gives CASSPGQVYEQYF.

This clonotype was seen at least ten times. The chain uses TRBV5-1 and TRBJ1-2, with 7 positions matching TRBD1. The V segment lost 4 bases and the J segment 1 base; nucleotides outside the gene matches: 19. The germline CDR1 and CDR2 sequences are SGHRS and YFSETQ. CDR3 length equals 19 residues. The CDR3 protein is CASSRQPRQGIWSNYGYTF. The CDR3 DNA reads TGCGCCAGCAGCCGCCAGCCCCGACAGGGTATATGGAGTAACTATGGCTACACCTTC.

The chain uses TRBV12-3 or TRBV12-4 and TRBJ1-3, with D maybe TRBD1 (5 bases). V gave up 3 bases and J gave up 9 bases, with 12 bases separating them. The CDR3 sequence is 13 residues long. CDR3 in amino acids: CASSFAPRGTIYF. In nucleotides, the CDR3 is TGTGCCAGCAGTTTTGCTCCGAGGGGCACCATATATTTT.

V gene TRBV7-9 combines with J gene TRBJ2-4; D is unclear. CDR3 size: 12 residues. The ends were cut back, 5 bases at V and 9 bases at J, with 11 bases in the middle. The germline gives CDR1 SEHNR, CDR2 FQNEAQ (reference sequence). This chain's CDR3 is CASSPPRGIQYF. The CDR3 DNA reads TGTGCCAGCAGCCCCCCAAGAGGCATTCAGTACTTC. Variable domain in full (rest from reference TRBV7-9 and TRBJ2-4): DTGVSQNPRHKITKRGQNVTFRCDPISEHNRLYWYRQTLGQGPEFLTYFQNEAQLEKSRLLSDRFSAERPKGSFSTLEIQRTEQGDSAMYLCASSPPRGIQYFGAGTRLSVL.

The chain carries TRBV24-1 and TRBJ2-1, with TRBD2 matching over 8 bases. This CDR3 contains 16 residues. The V segment lost 3 bases and the J segment 0 bases; nucleotides outside the gene matches: 3. Germline values: CDR1 KGHDR, CDR2 SFDVKD. CDR3 sequence (DNA): TGTGCCACCAGTGATCAGAGCGGGAGCTCCTACAATGAGCAGTTCTTC. Residues: CATSDQSGSSYNEQFF.

This clonotype has a count of ten or more. CDR3 region: CASSLVTSGYTDTQYF. CDR3 DNA: TGTGCCAGCAGCTTAGTCACTAGCGGGTACACAGATACGCAGTATTTT. The chain is built from TRBV13 and TRBJ2-3; 9 nucleotides line up with TRBD2. V lost 1 base, J lost 2 bases, and 4 bases stayed unmatched. There are 16 residues in the CDR3. The germline V gene encodes CDR1 PRHDT and CDR2 FYEKMQ (reference sequence).

This clonotype has only one observation. With a much larger clone just one base away, this may be a read error. The rearrangement joins TRBV18 to TRBJ2-2; 8 bases are shared with TRBD1. This CDR3 spans 16 amino acids. Per germline, CDR1 KGHSH and CDR2 LQKENI. The CDR3 nucleotides are TGTGCCAGCTCCGAACCGGGACAGGCTAAACCCGGGGAGCTGTCTTTT. As protein: CASSEPGQAKPGELSF.

The chain couples TRBV5-5 to TRBJ2-2; 12 nucleotides line up with TRBD2. Germline loops: CDR1 SGHKS, CDR2 YYEKEE (reference sequence). The CDR3 covers 16 residues. J gave up 5 bases and V 4 bases, and 6 bases lay outside the gene matches. The chain's CDR3 is CASSPGGLAGTGELFF. CDR3 bases: TGTGCCAGCAGCCCGGGGGGACTAGCGGGTACCGGGGAGCTGTTTTTT. Full variable domain (missing parts from reference TRBV5-5 and TRBJ2-2): DAGVTQSPTHLIKTRGQQVTLRCSPISGHKSVSWYQQVLGQGPQFIFQYYEKEERGRGNFPDRFSARQFPNYSSELNVNALLLGDSALYLCASSPGGLAGTGELFFGEGSRLTVL.

This clonotype was detected ten times or more. CDR3 sequence reads: CASASSGYNEQFF. The CDR3 DNA sequence: TGTGCCAGCGCCAGTTCAGGCTACAATGAGCAGTTCTTC. The chain is built from TRBV18 and TRBJ2-1, with D hard to call. The V end lost 8 bases, the J end lost 3 bases, and 11 bases lay between the germline ends. In germline, CDR1 is KGHSH, CDR2 LQKENI. The CDR3 contains 13 residues.

Many counts were recorded for this clonotype. V gene TRBV12-3 or TRBV12-4 combines with J gene TRBJ2-1; TRBD2 matches at 13 bases. The CDR3 consists of 17 residues. The V gene end was trimmed by 6 bases and the J gene end by 6 bases; junction bases not matched to a gene: 11. The CDR3: CASSRGLAGEGGNEQFF. The DNA of the CDR3 is TGTGCCAGCAGCCGCGGACTAGCGGGAGAGGGTGGCAATGAGCAGTTCTTC.

This clonotype has at least ten counts. CDR3: CASSSTAGGRAGEQFF. CDR3 in DNA: TGTGCCAGCAGCTCCACCGCGGGCGGGAGGGCCGGTGAGCAGTTCTTC. The chain carries TRBV11-3 and TRBJ2-1; 9 positions agree with TRBD2. Germline V CDR1 and CDR2: SGHNT, YENEEA. The CDR3 loop spans 16 amino acids. V trimming: 4 bases; J trimming: 9 bases; junction bases outside the gene matches: 13.

This clonotype was detected many times. The gene calls are TRBV27 and TRBJ2-1, with D possibly called TRBD1 or TRBD2 (5 bases each). Per the germline V gene, CDR1 is MNHEY and CDR2 is SMNVEV (reference sequence). The length of the CDR3 is 14 residues. The V and J ends lost 2 bases and 7 bases respectively, with 12 bases between them. The CDR3 coding sequence is TGTGCCAGCAGTTTAAGGGACCCCGGGAATGAGCAGTTCTTC. Protein product: CASSLRDPGNEQFF.

This clonotype has ten or more counts. The rearrangement joins TRBV7-9 to TRBJ2-7; D may be TRBD1 or TRBD2 (5 bases each). Trimming removed 4 bases from V and 3 bases from J, with 10 bases in between. CDR1 SEHNR and CDR2 FQNEAQ come from the germline V gene (reference sequence). This CDR3 is built from 13 residues. CDR3 sequence: CASSWGLGYEQYF. In DNA form, the CDR3 reads TGTGCCAGCAGCTGGGGGTTGGGCTACGAGCAGTACTTC.